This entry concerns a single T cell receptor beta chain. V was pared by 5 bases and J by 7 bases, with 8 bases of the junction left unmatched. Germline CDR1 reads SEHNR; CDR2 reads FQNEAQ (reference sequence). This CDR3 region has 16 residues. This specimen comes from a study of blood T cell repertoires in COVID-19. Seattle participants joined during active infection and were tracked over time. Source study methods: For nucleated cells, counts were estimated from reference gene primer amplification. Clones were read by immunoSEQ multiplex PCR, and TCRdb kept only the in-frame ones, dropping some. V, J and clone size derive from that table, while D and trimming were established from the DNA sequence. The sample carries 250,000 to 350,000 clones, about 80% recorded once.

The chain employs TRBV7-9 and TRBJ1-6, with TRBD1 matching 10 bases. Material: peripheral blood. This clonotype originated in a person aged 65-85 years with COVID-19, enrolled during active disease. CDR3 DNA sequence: TGTGCCAGCAGCCCTCCGGGACAGGGGAGAAATTCACCCCTCCACTTT. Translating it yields CASSPPGQGRNSPLHF.